These 13 T cell receptor beta chains originate from one sample sequenced in a study of lymphopenia after photon versus proton radiotherapy. Data came from immunoSEQ multiplex PCR; TCRdb stores just in-frame clones and leaves some out. Of tens of thousands of clones listed, 90% to 95% are singletons. The sequencing used peripheral blood, collected from a patient treated with photon-based radiotherapy. These receptors were obtained from a woman between 45 and 60 years old with cholangiocarcinoma.

The chain uses TRBV29-1 and TRBJ2-5; D is perhaps TRBD1 or TRBD2 (5 bases each). Trimming shortened V by 3 bases and J by 5 bases, and 13 bases separated the two germline ends. CDR3 length: 13 residues. In germline, CDR1 is SQVTM, CDR2 ANQGSEA. CDR3 protein: CSVDGQGVETQYF. In DNA form, the CDR3 reads TGCAGCGTTGATGGGCAGGGAGTGGAGACCCAGTACTTC.

In this sample, this clone turned up once. The chain uses TRBV7-6 and TRBJ2-5, with TRBD1 matching 7 bases. Germline CDR1 SGHVS, CDR2 FNYEAQ. The J segment lost 1 base and the V segment lost 8 bases, leaving 7 bases of the junction unmatched. This CDR3 has 14 amino acids. The DNA for the CDR3 is TGTGCCAGCGTACGACAGGGACCCCAAGAGACCCAGTACTTC. This codes for CASVRQGPQETQYF.

The chain uses TRBV7-2 and TRBJ1-5, with D unclear. CDR1 SGHTA and CDR2 FQGNSA come from the germline V gene. The length of the CDR3 is 15 residues. V dropped 5 bases and J dropped 2 bases, with 13 bases sitting between them. CDR3 protein: CASSKETLGNQPQHF. CDR3 sequence (DNA): TGTGCCAGCAGCAAGGAAACATTAGGCAATCAGCCCCAGCATTTT.

The table lists this clone with a count of one. The chain recombines TRBV20-1 with TRBJ2-3; no definite D call. The V end lost 5 bases, the J end lost 3 bases, and 6 bases lay between the germline ends. CDR1 and CDR2 (germline): DFQATT, SNEGSKA (reference sequence). This CDR3 spans 11 amino acids. The CDR3 DNA sequence: TGCAGTGCTGGGAATACAGATACGCAGTATTTT. Its protein product is CSAGNTDTQYF.

The chain recombines TRBV19 with TRBJ1-2, with TRBD1 matching 9 bases. The CDR3 spans 17 residues. The germline V gene has CDR1 LNHDA and CDR2 SQIVND (reference sequence). V dropped 7 bases and J dropped 6; count of bases not matched to a gene: 18. The CDR3 DNA follows: TGTGCCAGTACCTCTGGGCGGGACAGGGTCCCGATGCATGGCTACACCTTC. Amino acids: CASTSGRDRVPMHGYTF.

The chain carries TRBV30 and TRBJ1-1; D gene ambiguous. V was trimmed by 2 bases and J by 4 bases, leaving 20 bases between them. CDR1 and CDR2 (germline): GTSNPN, SVGIG (reference sequence). This CDR3 is 16 amino acids long. The CDR3 sequence: CAWSLPTVASATEAFF. For the CDR3, the DNA is TGTGCCTGGAGTCTGCCGACGGTAGCCTCGGCCACTGAAGCTTTCTTT.

This clone showed up just a few times. The gene calls are TRBV2 and TRBJ1-6; D not resolved. The ends were cut back, 3 bases at V and 13 bases at J, with 7 bases in the middle. Germline values: CDR1 SNHLY, CDR2 FYNNEI. The CDR3 is 11 residues long. CDR3 loop: CASSDPGPLHF. The CDR3 DNA follows: TGTGCCAGCAGTGATCCCGGGCCCCTCCACTTT.

This chain links TRBV7-9 with TRBJ1-2; the D gene is possibly TRBD1 (5 bases). The germline CDR1 and CDR2 sequences are SEHNR and FQNEAQ (reference sequence). The CDR3 has 15 amino acids. Trimming removed 5 bases at V and 3 bases at J, with 16 bases between. DNA of the CDR3: TGTGCCAGCAGCGTACATCGGGGGTTCGACTATGGCTACACCTTC. It translates to CASSVHRGFDYGYTF.

The V and J genes are TRBV7-9 and TRBJ2-1; D call uncertain. Looked up from germline, CDR1 is SEHNR and CDR2 is FQNEAQ (reference sequence). The V end was cut by 3 bases, the J end by 6 bases, with 3 bases between. CDR3 length equals 11 residues. The CDR3 bases are TGTGCCAGCAGCTTTGCCAATGAGCAGTTCTTC. Translation: CASSFANEQFF. Combining the CDR3 with reference TRBV7-9 and TRBJ2-1 gives the whole variable domain DTGVSQNPRHKITKRGQNVTFRCDPISEHNRLYWYRQTLGQGPEFLTYFQNEAQLEKSRLLSDRFSAERPKGSFSTLEIQRTEQGDSAMYLCASSFANEQFFGPGTRLTVL.

Notes on this clone: This is likely a read error, given that the CDR3 carries no conserved phenylalanine or tryptophan at its end. Because the CDR3's place on the DNA is in doubt, the DNA is left out and the CDR3 is given as listed by TCRdb. The chain uses TRBV6-6 and TRBJ1-2. A total of 11 residues make up the CDR3, ends included. The germline V gene encodes CDR1 MNHNY and CDR2 SVGAGI (reference sequence). Here the CDR3 reads CASSGVDLNIS.

As for this clone: At one end, the junction sequence differs from germline, possibly due to a read error. The chain couples TRBV27 to TRBJ2-2; D possibly uses TRBD1 or TRBD2 (5 bases each). The CDR3 spans 13 residues. Germline V gene lookup returns CDR1 MNHEY and CDR2 SMNVEV (reference sequence). The CDR3 nucleotides are TGTGCCAGCAGGCCAGGGAACACCTGGGAGTTGTTTTTT. Protein: CASRPGNTWELFF.

The chain joins TRBV18 to TRBJ1-2; the D is unclear. Trimming stripped 3 bases from V and 5 bases from J, with 25 bases between. Per germline, CDR1 KGHSH and CDR2 LQKENI. The CDR3 sequence is 18 residues long. The DNA for the CDR3 is TGTGCCAGCTCACCCAACGAGCTATTGGGCTATTCTCCTTATGGCTACACCTTC. Amino acid sequence: CASSPNELLGYSPYGYTF.

The chain joins TRBV19 to TRBJ2-7, with TRBD1 as a possible D gene (5 bases). The germline CDR1 and CDR2 sequences are LNHDA and SQIVND (reference sequence). The CDR3 has 15 amino acids. The germline V and J ends were trimmed by 1 base and 1 base, with 11 bases remaining between them. The CDR3 DNA sequence: TGTGCCAGTAGTATAGGGGGCCCGCAGTCCTACGAGCAGTACTTC. Translating it yields CASSIGGPQSYEQYF.